One and the same sample provided the 26 T cell receptor beta chains below, sequenced in a study of blood T cell repertoires in COVID-19. Generated by immunoSEQ multiplex PCR, the TCRdb table keeps only in-frame clones and is missing some. The table lists roughly 160,000 clones, roughly 84% of them singletons. The sample was peripheral blood. These TCRs come from a woman older than 75 with active or convalescent COVID-19.

This clone came up a few times. The CDR3 bases are TGTGCCAGTAACGATCTTGGCAGGCAGGACGAGCAGTACTTC. Amino acid sequence: CASNDLGRQDEQYF. This chain links TRBV19 with TRBJ2-7; D remains unclear. This CDR3 has 14 amino acids. Germline CDR1 and CDR2: LNHDA and SQIVND (reference sequence). V lost 7 bases and J 5 bases, leaving 18 bases between the germline ends.

The chain carries TRBV15 and TRBJ2-3; 11 bases agree with TRBD2. Trimming took 1 base from V and 8 from J; bases not matched to a gene: 8. This CDR3 is built from 16 residues. Germline CDR1 LNHNV, CDR2 YYDKDF (reference sequence). CDR3 coding DNA: TGTGCCACCAGCAGAGGTACTAGCGGGAGTTGGGGTACGCAGTATTTT. The encoded protein is CATSRGTSGSWGTQYF.

V and J are TRBV9 and TRBJ1-6; D uncertain. Trimming stripped 3 bases from V and 7 bases from J, with 11 bases between. The germline V gene encodes CDR1 SGDLS and CDR2 YYNGEE. This CDR3 comprises 14 residues. CDR3 sequence: CASSARRENSPLHF. Here the CDR3 DNA reads TGTGCCAGCAGCGCCCGGAGAGAAAATTCACCCCTCCACTTT.

The gene calls are TRBV27 and TRBJ1-1; 12 nucleotides align to TRBD1. This CDR3 has 14 amino acids. V shed 7 bases, J shed 5 bases, and the junction held 5 bases outside the gene matches. The V gene's germline CDR1 is MNHEY and CDR2 SMNVEV (reference sequence). The CDR3: CASKGTGGYTEAFF. CDR3 in DNA: TGTGCCAGCAAAGGGACAGGGGGCTATACTGAAGCTTTCTTT.

This clone was counted between two and nine times. V is TRBV2 and J is TRBJ2-1, with D uncertain. In germline, CDR1 is SNHLY, CDR2 FYNNEI. The V gene lost 6 bases and the J gene lost 5 bases, with 8 bases spanning the gap. This CDR3 spans 12 amino acids. CDR3 nucleotide sequence: TGTGCCAGCAGGGTCGCTAACAATGAGCAGTTCTTC. Its protein product is CASRVANNEQFF.

The rearrangement links TRBV3-1 (or the pseudogene TRBV3-2) to TRBJ1-1; D is unclear. The V and J ends lost 6 bases and 5 bases respectively, with 13 bases between them. The CDR3 is made up of 13 amino acids. Germline assignment: CDR1 LGHDT and CDR2 YNNKEL (reference sequence). The chain's CDR3 is CASSRGRGTEAFF. The DNA of the CDR3 is TGTGCCAGCAGTCGAGGTCGGGGAACTGAAGCTTTCTTT.

V usage is TRBV18 and J usage is TRBJ1-5, with 7 bases lining up with TRBD1. The CDR3 loop spans 15 amino acids. From germline, CDR1 is KGHSH and CDR2 LQKENI. J gave up 0 bases and V 3 bases, and 2 bases lay outside the gene matches. As DNA, the CDR3 is TGTGCCAGCTCACCCCCAGGGGGTAGCAATCAGCCCCAGCATTTT. Translating it yields CASSPPGGSNQPQHF.

This chain joins TRBV6-8 and TRBJ2-7; D might be TRBD2 (6 bases). The CDR3 extends over 17 amino acids. Trimming took 2 bases from V and 4 from J, leaving 21 bases between them. CDR1 and CDR2 (germline): MNHGY, SAAAGT. CDR3 residues: CASSYPPRQKEGYEQYF. CDR3 nucleotide sequence: TGTGCCAGCAGTTACCCGCCAAGACAAAAGGAGGGGTACGAGCAGTACTTC.

This clone turned up a few times. The chain has TRBV4-2 and TRBJ2-1; 10 positions agree with TRBD2. There are 17 residues in the CDR3. Germline loops: CDR1 LGHNA, CDR2 YNFKEQ. The junction had 11 bases not matched to a gene; V was cut back by 0 bases and J by 9 bases. The CDR3 sequence: CASSQDISSGSFGEQFF. The CDR3 bases are TGTGCCAGCAGCCAAGATATTTCTAGCGGGAGTTTTGGTGAGCAGTTCTTC.

This chain uses TRBV5-1 with TRBJ2-7; 8 bases line up with TRBD2. This CDR3 has 16 residues. The V segment lost 1 base and the J segment 5 bases; nucleotides outside the gene matches: 11. Germline-derived CDR1 and CDR2 are SGHRS and YFSETQ. The CDR3 loop reads CASSLLGLAGPHEQYF. As DNA, the CDR3 is TGCGCCAGCAGCTTGTTGGGGCTAGCGGGCCCCCACGAGCAGTACTTC. Based on the CDR3 plus reference TRBV5-1 and TRBJ2-7, the full variable domain is KAGVTQTPRYLIKTRGQQVTLSCSPISGHRSVSWYQQTPGQGLQFLFEYFSETQRNKGNFPGRFSGRQFSNSRSEMNVSTLELGDSALYLCASSLLGLAGPHEQYFGPGTRLTVT.

The gene calls are TRBV5-1 and TRBJ1-2; 10 nucleotides line up with TRBD1. Germline V gene lookup returns CDR1 SGHRS and CDR2 YFSETQ. The trim removed 4 bases at V and 3 bases at J, leaving 6 bases unmatched. This CDR3 has 15 residues. The CDR3: CASSQTGGADYGYTF. Here the CDR3 DNA reads TGCGCCAGCAGCCAGACAGGGGGCGCAGACTATGGCTACACCTTC.

This chain uses TRBV12-3 or TRBV12-4 with TRBJ1-1, with 7 bases lining up with TRBD1. The CDR3 loop spans 13 amino acids. Trimming cost V 8 bases and J 5 bases; bases outside gene matches: 8. The DNA for the CDR3 is TGTGCCAGCGCCCAGGGGGACCATACTGAAGCTTTCTTT. It translates to CASAQGDHTEAFF.

This clone appeared a few times. This chain connects TRBV5-1 to TRBJ2-1; D unresolved. The CDR3 contains 11 residues. Trimming took 0 bases from V and 10 from J, leaving 5 bases between them. Germline V gene sequence: CDR1 SGHRS, CDR2 YFSETQ. CDR3 residues: CASSLGPEQFF. For the CDR3, the DNA is TGCGCCAGCAGCTTGGGTCCAGAGCAGTTCTTC. The variable domain in full, completed from reference TRBV5-1 and TRBJ2-1, reads KAGVTQTPRYLIKTRGQQVTLSCSPISGHRSVSWYQQTPGQGLQFLFEYFSETQRNKGNFPGRFSGRQFSNSRSEMNVSTLELGDSALYLCASSLGPEQFFGPGTRLTVL.

The V gene is TRBV4-1, the J gene TRBJ2-3, with 8 bases matching TRBD1. V lost 1 base and J lost 6; bases outside the gene matches: 12. In germline, CDR1 is MGHRA, CDR2 YSYEKL. The CDR3 consists of 17 residues. CDR3 sequence reads: CASSQVGTGWGVDTQYF. CDR3 DNA sequence: TGCGCCAGCAGCCAAGTAGGGACAGGCTGGGGGGTGGATACGCAGTATTTT.

This clone turned up a few times. The J gene is TRBJ2-4, the V gene TRBV20-1; possibly TRBD2 for D (5 bases). This CDR3 region has 11 residues. Per the germline V gene, CDR1 is DFQATT and CDR2 is SNEGSKA (reference sequence). V lost 5 bases and J lost 7, with 9 bases in between. The CDR3 nucleotides read TGCAGTGCTCGTCCGGGGAACATTCAGTACTTC. Residues: CSARPGNIQYF.

This chain connects TRBV7-3 to TRBJ1-2, with 7 bases that match TRBD1. V shed 5 bases, J shed 5 bases, and the junction held 8 bases outside the gene matches. CDR1 and CDR2 (germline): SGHTA, FQGTGA. The CDR3 sequence is 14 residues long. The CDR3 sequence is CASSPEPQGYGYTF. CDR3 nucleotide sequence: TGTGCCAGCAGCCCGGAACCACAGGGGTATGGCTACACCTTC.

This rearrangement joins TRBV14 to TRBJ2-2, with 7 positions matching TRBD2. V trimming: 0 bases; J trimming: 7 bases; junction bases outside the gene matches: 8. Germline V gene lookup returns CDR1 SGHDN and CDR2 FVKESK. The CDR3 spans 16 residues. Here the CDR3 DNA reads TGTGCCAGCAGCCAAGATCTTGCGGGAGTTGGCGGGGAGCTGTTTTTT. Translating gives CASSQDLAGVGGELFF. The whole variable domain, filled in from reference TRBV14 and TRBJ2-2, reads EAGVTQFPSHSVIEKGQTVTLRCDPISGHDNLYWYRRVMGKEIKFLLHFVKESKQDESGMPNNRFLAERTGGTYSTLKVQPAELEDSGVYFCASSQDLAGVGGELFFGEGSRLTVL.

V and J are TRBV5-8 and TRBJ1-3; the D gene is possibly TRBD1 (5 bases). Deletions cut 4 bases from V and 2 bases from J, with 13 bases between. Germline V gene lookup returns CDR1 SGHTS and CDR2 YDEGEE. The CDR3 spans 15 residues. This chain's CDR3 is CASSRTWGAGNTIYF. The CDR3 nucleotides read TGTGCCAGCAGCCGTACTTGGGGCGCTGGAAACACCATATATTTT.

V usage is TRBV27 and J usage is TRBJ2-7; TRBD1 matches at 8 bases. CDR3 length: 15 amino acids. Losses at the gene ends were 6 bases for V and 5 bases for J; bases not matched to a gene: 12. Germline V gives CDR1 MNHEY, CDR2 SMNVEV (reference sequence). The CDR3 protein is CASSRGQGAIHEQYF. The CDR3 coding sequence is TGTGCCAGCAGCCGTGGACAGGGAGCTATCCACGAGCAGTACTTC.

This clone was seen a single time. V is TRBV2 and J is TRBJ2-7; tentative D call: TRBD1 (5 bases). V lost 7 bases to trimming and J lost 5 bases, with 15 bases between them. The CDR3 loop spans 13 amino acids. Germline CDR1 is SNHLY and CDR2 is FYNNEI. The CDR3 region is CASTQGLGDEQYF. The CDR3 coding sequence is TGTGCCAGCACCCAGGGTCTAGGAGACGAGCAGTACTTC.

The chain joins TRBV5-1 to TRBJ2-1; TRBD2 might be the D (6 bases). The V and J ends lost 2 bases and 8 bases respectively, with 8 bases between them. The CDR3 has 12 residues. Per the germline V gene, CDR1 is SGHRS and CDR2 is YFSETQ. CDR3 sequence reads: CASSLPGDEQFF. The CDR3 nucleotides read TGCGCCAGCAGCTTACCGGGGGATGAGCAGTTCTTC.

The V and J genes are TRBV6-5 and TRBJ2-7; D is possibly TRBD2 (6 bases). The ends were cut back, 3 bases at V and 3 bases at J, with 12 bases in the middle. This CDR3 region has 14 residues. The germline CDR1 and CDR2 sequences are MNHEY and SVGAGI. CDR3 sequence: CASSYIRGGYEQYF. CDR3 nucleotides: TGTGCCAGCAGTTATATCCGGGGAGGCTACGAGCAGTACTTC.

The genes are TRBV7-9 and TRBJ1-1; TRBD1 matches 7 bases. The CDR3 has 15 amino acids. Germline V lookup: CDR1 SEHNR, CDR2 FQNEAQ (reference sequence). Trimming at V came to 6 bases and at J to 0 bases, leaving 7 bases not matched to a gene. The CDR3 nucleotides are TGTGCCAGCAGAGCAAACAGGGGTTTGAACACTGAAGCTTTCTTT. Translating it yields CASRANRGLNTEAFF.

The chain links TRBV18 to TRBJ1-1; no definite D call. This CDR3 contains 14 residues. V was clipped by 2 bases and J by 2 bases, with 9 bases between them. Germline V CDR1 and CDR2: KGHSH, LQKENI. CDR3 bases: TGTGCCAGCTCACCAGCAGGAACCAACACTGAAGCTTTCTTT. This codes for CASSPAGTNTEAFF.

The CDR3 nucleotides are TGTGCCAGCATCACCTACAGCGGAGGCACTGAAGCTTTCTTT. Translation: CASITYSGGTEAFF. The V call is TRBV7-9, the J call TRBJ1-1; D not resolved. The CDR3 totals 14 residues. In germline, CDR1 is SEHNR, CDR2 FQNEAQ (reference sequence). V gave up 7 bases and J gave up 4 bases, with 16 bases separating them.

Concerning this clone itself: Since no conserved phenylalanine or tryptophan closes the CDR3, a read error is the likely cause. The DNA is omitted, as the CDR3 cannot be located on it reliably, and the CDR3 follows TCRdb's listing. The chain has TRBV5-1 and TRBJ2-7; the DNA was not used to check the table's D call, TRBD2. The CDR3 is 9 amino acids long, termini counted. The germline CDR1 and CDR2 sequences are SGHRS and YFSETQ. CDR3 residues: CASSTNLRS.